Shown below are 27 T cell receptor beta chains from a single sample sequenced in a study of T cell clonality in common variable immunodeficiency. Measured with immunoSEQ multiplex PCR; TCRdb has only the in-frame clones, and not every one. The sample includes tens of thousands of clones, none of them occurring once. The sequencing input was peripheral blood mononuclear cells. Every receptor here comes from a person aged 18-70 years in good health.

In its sample, this clone was seen many times. The CDR3 end lies 3 residues beyond the end of the read and is filled in from the germline J gene. The V and J genes are TRBV18 and TRBJ1-2; D unclear. Trimming took off 1 base at V and 4 bases at J, with 10 bases between the two ends. Germline CDR1 reads KGHSH; CDR2 reads LQKENI. This CDR3 has 14 amino acids. CDR3 loop: CASSPRFQIYGYTF. The part of the CDR3 DNA that was read is TGTGCCAGCTCACCACGGTTTCAGATCTATGGC.

This clone was detected many times. The read finishes 3 residues shy of the CDR3 end, and the germline J gene is used to complete it. This sequence joins TRBV29-1 and TRBJ2-1; 12 nucleotides align to TRBD2. J lost 8 bases, V lost 0 bases, and 11 bases had no gene match. Per germline, CDR1 SQVTM and CDR2 ANQGSEA. The CDR3 is made up of 17 amino acids. The sequenced CDR3 bases are TGCAGCGTTGAAGAACTACTTGAGACTAGCGGGAGAGATGAG. Its protein product is CSVEELLETSGRDE. The whole CDR3 sequence reads CSVEELLETSGRDEQFF.

Many counts were recorded for this clone. The read ends 3 residues before the CDR3 terminus; that terminus is restored from the germline J gene. The gene calls are TRBV6-4 and TRBJ2-1, with 14 bases lining up with TRBD2. J lost 6 bases, V lost 5 bases, and 6 bases had no gene match. Germline CDR1 MRHNA, CDR2 SNTAGT. This CDR3 region has 16 residues. Partial CDR3 DNA: TGTGCCAGCAGTCCACGACTAGCGGGGGGGCCCAATGAG. Protein: CASSPRLAGGPNE. The full CDR3 protein reads CASSPRLAGGPNEQFF.

This clone appeared many times. The CDR3 loop is CASSAERLNEQFF. CDR3 DNA, as far as it was read: TGTGCCAGCAGTGCCGAGCGGCTAAATGAG. The V gene is TRBV2, the J gene TRBJ2-1; D possibly corresponds to TRBD2 (5 bases). Coverage ceases 3 residues before the CDR3 finishes, and the germline J gene fills in the end. CDR3 length: 13 residues. V was clipped by 4 bases and J by 7 bases, with 11 bases between them. Per germline, CDR1 SNHLY and CDR2 FYNNEI.

This clone was seen repeatedly, ten times or more. CDR3 amino acids: CASSSGAGWGGELFF. The DNA read from the CDR3 is TGTGCCAGCAGCTCGGGTGCGGGGTGGGGCGGGGAG. This chain connects TRBV7-2 to TRBJ2-2; D possibly corresponds to TRBD2 (6 bases). The sequence runs out 3 residues before the end of the CDR3; the remainder is reconstructed from the germline J gene. The CDR3 runs to 15 residues. The V gene's germline CDR1 is SGHTA and CDR2 FQGNSA. Trimming removed 4 bases from V and 7 bases from J, with 16 bases in between. Full variable domain (rest looked up from reference TRBV7-2 and TRBJ2-2): GAGVSQSPSNKVTEKGKDVELRCDPISGHTALYWYRQSLGQGLEFLIYFQGNSAPDKSGLPSDRFSAERTGGSVSTLTIQRTQQEDSAVYLCASSSGAGWGGELFFGEGSRLTVL.

This clone was detected ten times or more. The CDR3 goes on 3 residues after the read ends, and that part is filled in from the germline J gene. The V call is TRBV7-3, the J call TRBJ2-1, with D uncertain. The V end lost 3 bases, the J end lost 8 bases, and 11 bases lay between the germline ends. The CDR3 sequence is 13 residues long. Germline V gene data show CDR1 as SGHTA and CDR2 as FQGTGA. Partial CDR3 DNA: TGTGCCAGCAGCTTTGGTCGCGAGTATGAG. Amino acids: CASSFGREYE. The entire CDR3 reads CASSFGREYEQFF.

As to this clone: The sequenced fragment ends 3 residues before the CDR3 boundary, so the rest is inferred from the germline J gene. The J gene is TRBJ2-1, the V gene TRBV11-2; 8 nucleotides match TRBD2. The J segment lost 2 bases and the V segment lost 8 bases, leaving 8 bases of the junction unmatched. The CDR3 consists of 15 residues. Germline V lookup: CDR1 SGHAT, CDR2 FQNNGV. The sequenced part of the CDR3 DNA is TGTGCCAGCGGGGAGCGGGAGTCCCCCTACAATGAG. Translating gives CASGERESPYNE. The entire CDR3 reads CASGERESPYNEQFF.

This clone appeared a few times. The sequenced fragment ends 3 residues before the CDR3 boundary, so the rest is inferred from the germline J gene. The genes are TRBV10-2 and TRBJ1-1; D is possibly TRBD1 (6 bases). The length of the CDR3 is 13 residues. Germline CDR1 WSHSY, CDR2 SAAADI. Trimming pared 5 bases from V and 2 bases from J, leaving 9 bases between. The CDR3 sequence is CASSRDTNTEAFF. CDR3 DNA (partial): TGCGCCAGCAGTCGGGACACCAACACTGAA.

At least ten counts were recorded for this clone. The sequenced fragment ends 3 residues before the CDR3 boundary, so the rest is inferred from the germline J gene. The chain uses TRBV7-8 and TRBJ2-2; no clear D gene. The CDR3 length is 16 residues. V lost 5 bases to trimming and J lost 5 bases, with 18 bases between them. Germline CDR1 and CDR2: SGHVS and FQNEAQ. The CDR3 is CASSPMERRVTGELFF. The DNA read from the CDR3 is TGTGCCAGCAGCCCCATGGAGCGAAGAGTGACCGGGGAG.

The table lists this clone with many counts. The CDR3 end is not reached by the read, which stops 3 residues before it; the germline J gene fills it in. J is TRBJ1-6 and V is TRBV5-1; D may be TRBD1 (6 bases). Germline CDR1 reads SGHRS; CDR2 reads YFSETQ. V was cut by 0 bases and J by 4 bases, with 11 bases left in between. The CDR3 has 16 residues. CDR3 DNA, as far as it was read: TGCGCCAGCAGCTTGGGCTGGACAGATTATAATTCACCC. Encoded protein: CASSLGWTDYNSP. The entire CDR3 protein is CASSLGWTDYNSPLHF. Full variable domain (outside the CDR3, taken from reference TRBV5-1 and TRBJ1-6): KAGVTQTPRYLIKTRGQQVTLSCSPISGHRSVSWYQQTPGQGLQFLFEYFSETQRNKGNFPGRFSGRQFSNSRSEMNVSTLELGDSALYLCASSLGWTDYNSPLHFGNGTRLTVT.

This clone was seen at least ten times. The read ends 3 residues before the CDR3 terminus; that terminus is restored from the germline J gene. The chain links TRBV7-9 to TRBJ2-1; 11 bases align to TRBD2. V was pared by 5 bases and J by 8 bases, with 8 bases of the junction left unmatched. Germline CDR1 is SEHNR and CDR2 is FQNEAQ (reference sequence). The CDR3 consists of 15 residues. The part of the CDR3 DNA that was read is TGTGCCAGCAGCCCGGGTTTAGCGGGAGGGTATGAG. Residues: CASSPGLAGGYE. Given in full, the CDR3 is CASSPGLAGGYEQFF. Supplemented by reference TRBV7-9 and TRBJ2-1, the full variable domain reads DTGVSQNPRHKITKRGQNVTFRCDPISEHNRLYWYRQTLGQGPEFLTYFQNEAQLEKSRLLSDRFSAERPKGSFSTLEIQRTEQGDSAMYLCASSPGLAGGYEQFFGPGTRLTVL.

This clone was seen repeatedly, ten times or more. The read comes to an end 3 residues before the CDR3 does, leaving the germline J gene to fill in the end. V gene TRBV19 combines with J gene TRBJ2-1, with 10 bases fitting TRBD2. The germline V gene has CDR1 LNHDA and CDR2 SQIVND (reference sequence). V shed 3 bases and J 7 bases; nucleotides not matched to a gene: 6. The CDR3 has 15 amino acids. The DNA read from the CDR3 is TGTGCCAGTAGTATCCTAGCGGGAGAGGGGAATGAG. It specifies CASSILAGEGNE. The full CDR3 is CASSILAGEGNEQFF.

In this sample, this clone turned up many times. The sequence runs out 3 residues before the end of the CDR3; the remainder is reconstructed from the germline J gene. The J gene is TRBJ1-5, the V gene TRBV5-1, with 10 nucleotides matching TRBD1. Germline CDR1 SGHRS, CDR2 YFSETQ. This CDR3 region has 15 residues. V dropped 4 bases and J dropped 6; count of bases not matched to a gene: 7. CDR3 protein: CASSPGQGRSQPQHF. Partial CDR3 DNA: TGCGCCAGCAGCCCGGGACAGGGGCGAAGTCAGCCC.

This clone showed up many times. The CDR3 is cut off 3 residues early in the read; its end comes from the germline J gene. This sequence joins TRBV5-1 and TRBJ2-7; D perhaps matches TRBD2 (6 bases). The germline V gene has CDR1 SGHRS and CDR2 YFSETQ. V shed 4 bases and J shed 3 bases, with 23 bases lying between them. The CDR3 covers 17 residues. The sequenced CDR3 bases are TGCGCCAGCAGCCGATCCAAACTAGCCCCGGGCGACTACGAG. The encoded protein is CASSRSKLAPGDYE. The entire CDR3 sequence reads CASSRSKLAPGDYEQYF.

There are a few counts of this clone. The read ends 3 residues early relative to the CDR3; the germline J gene fills the gap. V gene TRBV6-1 combines with J gene TRBJ1-2, with 11 bases identical to TRBD1. CDR1 and CDR2 from the germline V gene are MNHNS and SASEGT. CDR3 length: 16 residues. Partial CDR3 DNA: TGTGCCAGCAGTGAAGCCGGGGGGACAGGGGGTGACGAC. Translation: CASSEAGGTGGDD. Given in full, the CDR3 is CASSEAGGTGGDDYTF.

This clone showed up many times. The CDR3 end lies 3 residues beyond the end of the read and is filled in from the germline J gene. The chain links TRBV4-1 to TRBJ2-2; TRBD2 matches at 8 bases. The length of the CDR3 is 16 residues. From germline, CDR1 is MGHRA and CDR2 YSYEKL. V lost 4 bases and J lost 3; bases outside the gene matches: 7. The CDR3 sequence: CASSLRSGRYTGELFF. The covered CDR3 bases are TGCGCCAGCAGCCTTCGGAGCGGGAGATACACCGGGGAG.

This clone was found many times. The read ends 3 residues before the CDR3 terminus; that terminus is restored from the germline J gene. The rearrangement uses TRBV7-8 and TRBJ1-1; D perhaps matches TRBD1 (5 bases). V was shortened by 1 base and J by 5 bases, with 14 bases between the two germline ends. CDR1 is SGHVS, CDR2 FQNEAQ, per germline. The CDR3 is 15 amino acids. CDR3 DNA, as far as it was read: TGTGCCAGCAGCTTAGGAGGGTGGGAGGGGACTGAA. Amino acid sequence: CASSLGGWEGTE. The whole CDR3 sequence reads CASSLGGWEGTEAFF.

Many counts were recorded for this clone. The read stops 3 residues short of the end of the CDR3; the missing end is completed from the germline J gene. The genes are TRBV20-1 and TRBJ2-6; TRBD1 matches at 8 bases. V lost 5 bases, J lost 2 bases, and 2 bases stayed unmatched. The CDR3 covers 14 residues. Germline CDR1 DFQATT, CDR2 SNEGSKA (reference sequence). CDR3 DNA (partial): TGCAGTGCTGCACAGGGGGCTGGGGCCAACGTC. Protein sequence: CSAAQGAGANV. The whole CDR3 region reads CSAAQGAGANVLTF.

This clone has ten or more counts. The CDR3 end falls 3 residues outside the read, so it is completed with the germline J gene. The V call is TRBV19, the J call TRBJ2-4; no clear D. This CDR3 spans 13 amino acids. V dropped 4 bases and J dropped 5 bases, with 9 bases sitting between them. From germline, CDR1 is LNHDA and CDR2 SQIVND (reference sequence). The CDR3 region is CASSSSSENIQYF. The DNA read from the CDR3 is TGTGCCAGTAGTAGTAGCAGTGAAAACATT.

Many counts were recorded for this clone. The read terminates 3 residues ahead of where the CDR3 ends, so the germline J gene completes it. This sequence joins TRBV7-2 and TRBJ2-7; D unclear. The CDR3 has 15 residues. The V end lost 1 base, the J end lost 0 bases, and 10 bases lay between the germline ends. Germline CDR1 SGHTA, CDR2 FQGNSA. The sequenced CDR3 bases are TGTGCCAGCAGCTTAGGGGCAGGTACCTCCTACGAG. Protein product: CASSLGAGTSYE. The complete CDR3 protein is CASSLGAGTSYEQYF.

This clone appeared many times. The read gets to within 3 residues of the CDR3 end, and the germline J gene fills in the rest. The rearrangement uses TRBV15 and TRBJ2-1; 7 nucleotides align to TRBD2. J gave up 7 bases and V 5 bases, and 8 bases lay outside the gene matches. In germline, CDR1 is LNHNV, CDR2 YYDKDF (reference sequence). CDR3 size: 14 residues. CDR3 DNA (partial): TGTGCCACCAGCTCAATCCTTAGCGGGAATGAG. Protein: CATSSILSGNE. The whole CDR3 reads CATSSILSGNEQFF.

Many counts were recorded for this clone. The read falls 3 residues short of the CDR3 end, and the missing part is taken from the germline J gene. V is TRBV5-4 and J is TRBJ2-2; a possible D gene is TRBD2 (5 bases). V lost 4 bases, J lost 6 bases, and 13 bases lay in between. This CDR3 comprises 14 residues. CDR1 SGHNT and CDR2 YYREEE come from the germline V gene (reference sequence). Partial CDR3 DNA: TGTGCCAGCAGCCTGGGCCGAGGGTCCGGGGAG. It is translated as CASSLGRGSGE. The full CDR3 protein reads CASSLGRGSGELFF.

This clone has a count of ten or more. The read is 3 residues too short to cover the CDR3 end, so that end is filled in from the germline J gene. V and J are TRBV5-6 and TRBJ2-5; 8 positions agree with TRBD1. The junction had 4 bases not matched to a gene; V was cut back by 4 bases and J by 5 bases. This CDR3 comprises 13 residues. CDR1 is SGHDT and CDR2 is YYEEEE in the germline V gene. CDR3: CASSRTGFETQYF. The CDR3 DNA, read in part, is TGTGCCAGCAGCCGGACAGGGTTTGAGACC.

This clone was recorded many times. The read comes to an end 3 residues before the CDR3 does, leaving the germline J gene to fill in the end. The chain has TRBV7-8 and TRBJ2-3; TRBD2 matches 12 bases. The CDR3 length is 16 residues. CDR1 and CDR2 (germline): SGHVS, FQNEAQ. V dropped 2 bases and J dropped 5; count of bases not matched to a gene: 5. Incomplete CDR3 DNA: TGTGCCAGCAGCTTAACCGCTAGCGGGAGGGGAGATACG. It codes for CASSLTASGRGDT. The complete CDR3 protein is CASSLTASGRGDTQYF.

This clone was detected many times. Coverage ceases 3 residues before the CDR3 finishes, and the germline J gene fills in the end. This sequence joins TRBV7-9 and TRBJ1-4; the match to TRBD1 covers 10 bases. From germline, CDR1 is SEHNR and CDR2 FQNEAQ (reference sequence). CDR3 length: 15 amino acids. J was trimmed by 7 bases and V by 5 bases; bases with no gene match: 7. CDR3 protein: CASSLRDRGLEKLFF. The sequenced part of the CDR3 DNA is TGTGCCAGCAGCCTCCGGGACAGGGGTCTTGAAAAA.

In this sample, this clone turned up many times. The CDR3 goes on 3 residues after the read ends, and that part is filled in from the germline J gene. V gene TRBV7-3 combines with J gene TRBJ2-2; 7 nucleotides match TRBD1. Germline V gene data show CDR1 as SGHTA and CDR2 as FQGTGA. The V and J ends lost 0 bases and 1 base, in that order; junction bases with no gene match: 8. The CDR3 length is 18 residues. Incomplete CDR3 DNA: TGTGCCAGCAGCTTAACAGGGGGCGGACTTCTGAACACCGGGGAG. Its protein is CASSLTGGGLLNTGE. The full CDR3 protein reads CASSLTGGGLLNTGELFF.

This clone was counted at least ten times. The sequence runs out 3 residues before the end of the CDR3; the remainder is reconstructed from the germline J gene. The rearrangement links TRBV28 to TRBJ1-2; tentative D call: TRBD1 (6 bases). The CDR3 has 16 residues. Trimming took off 3 bases at V and 0 bases at J, with 14 bases between the two ends. CDR1 and CDR2 (germline): MDHEN, SYDVKM. The CDR3 bases that were read are TGTGCCAGCAGTTTCTGGGGGACATCAGCTAACTATGGC. This codes for CASSFWGTSANYG. The CDR3 in full is CASSFWGTSANYGYTF.